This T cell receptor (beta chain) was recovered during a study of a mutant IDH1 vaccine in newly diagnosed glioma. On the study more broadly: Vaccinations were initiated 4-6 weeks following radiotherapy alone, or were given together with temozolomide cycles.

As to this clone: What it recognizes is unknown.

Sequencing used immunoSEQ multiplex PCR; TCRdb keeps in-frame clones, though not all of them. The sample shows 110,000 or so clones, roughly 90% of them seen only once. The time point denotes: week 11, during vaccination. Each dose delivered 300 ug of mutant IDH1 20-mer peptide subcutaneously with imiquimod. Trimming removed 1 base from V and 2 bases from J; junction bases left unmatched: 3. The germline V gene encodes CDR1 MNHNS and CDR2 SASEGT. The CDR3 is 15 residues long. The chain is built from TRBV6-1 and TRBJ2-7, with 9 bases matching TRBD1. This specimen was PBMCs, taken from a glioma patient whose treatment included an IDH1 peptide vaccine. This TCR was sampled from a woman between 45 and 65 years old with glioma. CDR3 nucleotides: TGTGCCAGCAGTGAAGGCGACAGGGGGACCTACGAGCAGTACTTC. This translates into CASSEGDRGTYEQYF.